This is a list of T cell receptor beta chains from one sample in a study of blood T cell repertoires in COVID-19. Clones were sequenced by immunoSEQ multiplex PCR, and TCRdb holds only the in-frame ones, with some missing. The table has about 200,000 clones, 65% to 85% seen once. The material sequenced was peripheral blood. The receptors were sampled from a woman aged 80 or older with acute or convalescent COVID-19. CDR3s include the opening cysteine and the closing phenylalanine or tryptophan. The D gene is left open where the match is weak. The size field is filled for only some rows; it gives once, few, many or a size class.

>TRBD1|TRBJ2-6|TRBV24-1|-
CATSVPPDRDPSGANVLTF
TGTGCCACCAGTGTCCCACCGGACAGGGATCCTTCTGGGGCCAACGTCCTGACTTTC
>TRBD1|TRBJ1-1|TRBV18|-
CASSPKQGAEAFF
TGTGCCAGCTCACCAAAACAGGGGGCTGAAGCTTTCTTT
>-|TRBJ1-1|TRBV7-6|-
CASSLGREAFF
TGTGCCAGCAGCTTAGGTCGTGAAGCTTTCTTT
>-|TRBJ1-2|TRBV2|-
CASREDSYGYTF
TGTGCCAGCAGAGAAGACAGCTATGGCTACACCTTC
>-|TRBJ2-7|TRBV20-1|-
CSGVEAYEQYF
TGCAGTGGGGTAGAGGCCTACGAGCAGTACTTC
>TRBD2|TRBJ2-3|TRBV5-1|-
CASSLAASGGPRTDTQYF
TGCGCCAGCAGCTTGGCCGCTAGCGGGGGGCCCCGTACAGATACGCAGTATTTT
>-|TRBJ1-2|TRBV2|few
CASSIESGYTF
TGTGCCAGCAGTATCGAGAGTGGCTACACCTTC
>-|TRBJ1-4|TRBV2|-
CASSEPGPPSGEKLFF
TGTGCCAGCAGTGAACCGGGCCCCCCGAGCGGGGAAAAACTGTTTTTT
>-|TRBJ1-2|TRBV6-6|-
CASEARDDYGYTF
TGTGCCTCCGAGGCCAGGGATGACTATGGCTACACCTTC
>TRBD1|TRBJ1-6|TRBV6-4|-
CASSDPDRVCYNSPLHF
TGTGCCAGCAGTGACCCCGACAGGGTGTGCTATAATTCACCCCTCCACTTT
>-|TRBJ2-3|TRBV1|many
CTSSLIRLTSDTQYF
TGCACCAGCAGCCTAATAAGACTAACCAGTGATACGCAGTATTTT
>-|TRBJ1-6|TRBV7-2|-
CASSFEQFYSPLHF
TGTGCCAGCAGCTTCGAACAGTTCTATTCACCCCTCCACTTT
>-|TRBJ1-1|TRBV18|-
CASSPGQGTEAFF
TGTGCCAGCTCACCGGGGCAGGGCACTGAAGCTTTCTTT
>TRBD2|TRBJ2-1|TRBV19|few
CASSHSGGVGYNEQFF
TGTGCCAGTAGTCATAGCGGGGGGGTAGGTTATAATGAGCAGTTCTTC
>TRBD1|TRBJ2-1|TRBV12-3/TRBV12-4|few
CASSPGQANEQFF
TGTGCCAGCAGTCCGGGACAGGCGAATGAGCAGTTCTTC
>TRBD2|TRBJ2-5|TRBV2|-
CASTIGVLAGETQYF
TGTGCCAGCACCATAGGGGTCCTAGCGGGGGAGACCCAGTACTTC
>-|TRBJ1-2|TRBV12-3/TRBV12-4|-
CASSLGQGGYTF
TGTGCCAGCAGTCTTGGGCAGGGTGGCTACACCTTC
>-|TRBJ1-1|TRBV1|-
CTSSQELRDTEAFF
TGCACCAGCAGCCAGGAACTCCGGGACACTGAAGCTTTCTTT
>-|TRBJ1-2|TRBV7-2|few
CASSLDARSYGYTF
TGTGCCAGCAGCTTAGACGCCAGAAGCTATGGCTACACCTTC
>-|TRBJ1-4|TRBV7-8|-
CASSLVTGRTNEKLFF
TGTGCCAGCAGCTTAGTTACAGGGCGAACTAATGAAAAACTGTTTTTT
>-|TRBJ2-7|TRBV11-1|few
CASSFQTGLFYEQYF
TGTGCCAGCAGCTTTCAGACGGGACTTTTCTACGAGCAGTACTTC
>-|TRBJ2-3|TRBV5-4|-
CASSIRGSTDTQYF
TGTGCCAGCAGTATTAGGGGGAGCACAGATACGCAGTATTTT
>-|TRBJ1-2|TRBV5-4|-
CASSSDGQRYGYTF
TGTGCCAGCAGCTCGGACGGACAGCGCTATGGCTACACCTTC
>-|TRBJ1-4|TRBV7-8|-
CASSTARAGEYEKLFF
TGTGCCAGCAGCACAGCTAGGGCAGGGGAATATGAAAAACTGTTTTTT
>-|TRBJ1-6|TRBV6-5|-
CASSYSKGIWESPLHF
TGTGCCAGCAGTTACTCGAAGGGGATATGGGAATCACCCCTCCACTTT
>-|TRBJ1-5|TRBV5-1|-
CASTPNPGSNQPQHF
TGCGCCAGCACCCCCAACCCCGGGAGCAATCAGCCCCAGCATTTT
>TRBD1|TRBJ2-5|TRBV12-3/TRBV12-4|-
CASGQGLKTQYF
TGTGCCAGCGGACAGGGGTTGAAGACCCAGTACTTC
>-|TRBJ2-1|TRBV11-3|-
CASSKTLYNEQFF
TGTGCCAGCAGCAAGACACTTTACAATGAGCAGTTCTTC
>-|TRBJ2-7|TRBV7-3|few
CASSLNAREGRQYF
TGTGCCAGCAGCTTAAATGCTAGAGAGGGTCGGCAGTACTTC
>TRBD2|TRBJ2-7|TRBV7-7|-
CASSPGLAGVHEQYF
TGTGCCAGCAGCCCGGGACTAGCGGGAGTCCACGAGCAGTACTTC
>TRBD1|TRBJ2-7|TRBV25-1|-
CASSAYGQGVAYEQYF
TGTGCCAGCAGCGCATACGGACAGGGGGTAGCCTACGAGCAGTACTTC
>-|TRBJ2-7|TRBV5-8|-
CASSLPGTGQKAYEQYF
TGTGCCAGCAGCTTACCTGGTACAGGGCAAAAAGCCTACGAGCAGTACTTC
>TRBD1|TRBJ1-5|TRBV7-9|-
CASSSGTGPVSNQPQHF
TGTGCCAGCAGCTCCGGGACAGGGCCCGTGAGCAATCAGCCCCAGCATTTT
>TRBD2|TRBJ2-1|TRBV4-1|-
CASSQAVAGYNEQFF
TGCGCCAGCAGCCAGGCGGTAGCGGGATACAATGAGCAGTTCTTC
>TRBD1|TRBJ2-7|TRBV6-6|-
CASSYSGQGTHEQYF
TGTGCCAGCAGTTACTCGGGACAGGGGACCCACGAGCAGTACTTC
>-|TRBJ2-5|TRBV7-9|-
CASSLSVNTGRETQYF
TGTGCCAGCAGCTTGTCGGTAAATACAGGGAGAGAGACCCAGTACTTC
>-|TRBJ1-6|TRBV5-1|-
CASSLSSGTNSPLHF
TGCGCCAGCAGCTTGAGTTCCGGGACAAATTCACCCCTCCACTTT
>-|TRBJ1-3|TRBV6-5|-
CASKPGNSGNTIYF
TGTGCCAGCAAGCCGGGAAACTCTGGAAACACCATATATTTT